These 28 T cell receptor beta chains were sequenced from one sample in a study of cytomegalovirus exposure and HLA in healthy donors. Sequencing used immunoSEQ multiplex PCR; TCRdb keeps in-frame clones, though not all of them. The sample yields around 80,000 clones, approximately 96% seen once. The sequenced sample was PBMCs. The receptors shown here come from a woman between 18 and 30 years old in good health and CMV-seronegative.

J is TRBJ2-5 and V is TRBV5-6, with TRBD2 identical over 8 bases. The tail of the sequence fits TRBJ2-7 better, so the J call may be wrong. The CDR3 has 14 amino acids. Germline-derived CDR1 and CDR2 are SGHDT and YYEEEE. The DNA for the CDR3 is TGTGCCAGCAGCTTGAGGGGACTAGCCTACGAGCAGTACTTC. Translated: CASSLRGLAYEQYF.

This chain uses TRBV2 with TRBJ2-1; a possible D gene is TRBD2 (6 bases). The V gene's germline CDR1 is SNHLY and CDR2 FYNNEI. This CDR3 region has 17 residues. Trimming left V 3 bases short and J 1 base short, with 16 bases between. The CDR3 protein is CASSELGSGLSYNEQFF. CDR3 sequence (DNA): TGTGCCAGCAGTGAGCTTGGTAGCGGACTATCCTACAATGAGCAGTTCTTC.

The gene calls are TRBV27 and TRBJ2-7, with D tentatively TRBD2 (7 bases). Germline loops: CDR1 MNHEY, CDR2 SMNVEV (reference sequence). CDR3 size: 13 residues. V shed 10 bases and J shed 2 bases, with 15 bases lying between them. CDR3 loop: CATSAGAPYEQYF. CDR3 nucleotides: TGTGCCACCTCGGCGGGGGCTCCCTACGAGCAGTACTTC.

For the CDR3, the DNA is TGTGCCAGCAGCCGGACAGGAGATAGCAATCAGCCCCAGCATTTT. Amino acid sequence: CASSRTGDSNQPQHF. The chain recombines TRBV6-4 with TRBJ1-5; 7 positions agree with TRBD1. This CDR3 contains 15 residues. The V gene's germline CDR1 is MRHNA and CDR2 SNTAGT. Trimming at V came to 6 bases and at J to 0 bases, leaving 5 bases not matched to a gene.

The V gene is TRBV27, the J gene TRBJ1-1, with TRBD1 matching 8 bases. The CDR3 is 13 amino acids. CDR1 and CDR2 (germline): MNHEY, SMNVEV (reference sequence). Trimming removed 6 bases from V and 6 bases from J; junction bases left unmatched: 6. CDR3 sequence: CASRTAGGPEAFF. CDR3 DNA sequence: TGTGCCAGCAGGACCGCAGGGGGCCCTGAAGCTTTCTTT.

CDR3 coding DNA: TGTGCCAGCAGTTTACCAGGGGCTGGGGCCAACGTCCTGACTTTC. It is translated as CASSLPGAGANVLTF. The chain is built from TRBV28 and TRBJ2-6, with D perhaps TRBD1 (6 bases). V lost 2 bases and J lost 2, with 7 bases in between. Germline V gives CDR1 MDHEN, CDR2 SYDVKM. There are 15 residues in the CDR3.

The chain combines TRBV11-2 with TRBJ2-3, with 12 bases identical to TRBD2. Germline V CDR1 and CDR2: SGHAT, FQNNGV. The CDR3 covers 17 residues. J was trimmed by 5 bases and V by 1 base; bases with no gene match: 7. The chain's CDR3 is CASSLGSSGRAIDTQYF. The CDR3 DNA reads as TGTGCCAGCAGCTTAGGTTCTAGCGGGAGGGCCATAGATACGCAGTATTTT.

This chain uses TRBV19 with TRBJ1-2, with 9 bases aligning to TRBD1. The V gene's germline CDR1 is LNHDA and CDR2 SQIVND (reference sequence). This CDR3 spans 16 amino acids. V lost 3 bases to trimming and J lost 2 bases; unmatched junction nucleotides: 7. CDR3 residues: CASSIPGQGHNYGYTF. CDR3 in DNA: TGTGCCAGTAGTATTCCTGGACAGGGGCACAACTATGGCTACACCTTC.

Only one count was recorded for this clone. V gene TRBV5-4 combines with J gene TRBJ1-3, with unresolved D. V lost 0 bases, J lost 4 bases, and 11 bases lay in between. In germline, CDR1 is SGHNT, CDR2 YYREEE (reference sequence). CDR3 size: 15 residues. CDR3: CASSLGEAHGNTIYF. The CDR3, as DNA: TGTGCCAGCAGCTTGGGAGAGGCGCACGGAAACACCATATATTTT.

The V call is TRBV6-5, the J call TRBJ1-5, with D maybe TRBD1 (6 bases). This CDR3 comprises 15 residues. V was clipped by 0 bases and J by 5 bases, with 11 bases between them. CDR1 MNHEY and CDR2 SVGAGI come from the germline V gene. CDR3 nucleotide sequence: TGTGCCAGCAGTTACTCTGGGGACACCCATCAGCCCCAGCATTTT. Encoded protein: CASSYSGDTHQPQHF.

The chain combines TRBV5-1 with TRBJ2-3, with 9 positions matching TRBD1. The ends lost 4 bases at V and 4 bases at J; junction bases unmatched: 10. Germline loops: CDR1 SGHRS, CDR2 YFSETQ. The CDR3 is made up of 16 amino acids. In DNA form, the CDR3 reads TGCGCCAGCAGCCGGGGGACAGGGATTGGCGCAGATACGCAGTATTTT. Amino acids: CASSRGTGIGADTQYF.

The CDR3 nucleotides are TGTGCCAGTAGTACCGGACTAGCGGGAGTAGATGAGCAGTTCTTC. Amino acids: CASSTGLAGVDEQFF. J is TRBJ2-1 and V is TRBV19; 13 bases are shared with TRBD2. The CDR3 is made up of 15 amino acids. Germline lookup yields CDR1 LNHDA and CDR2 SQIVND (reference sequence). Losses at the gene ends were 4 bases for V and 8 bases for J; bases not matched to a gene: 5.

The chain couples TRBV7-9 to TRBJ2-7, with TRBD1 matching over 7 bases. The germline V gene has CDR1 SEHNR and CDR2 FQNEAQ (reference sequence). This CDR3 is 15 amino acids long. V shed 5 bases and J 3 bases; nucleotides not matched to a gene: 10. CDR3 in amino acids: CASSPRDRKIYEQYF. For the CDR3, the DNA is TGTGCCAGCAGCCCCCGGGACAGAAAAATCTACGAGCAGTACTTC. Supplemented by reference TRBV7-9 and TRBJ2-7, the full variable domain reads DTGVSQNPRHKITKRGQNVTFRCDPISEHNRLYWYRQTLGQGPEFLTYFQNEAQLEKSRLLSDRFSAERPKGSFSTLEIQRTEQGDSAMYLCASSPRDRKIYEQYFGPGTRLTVT.

The rearrangement uses TRBV6-5 and TRBJ2-7, with TRBD1 as a possible D gene (6 bases). CDR3 length: 13 amino acids. V lost 6 bases to trimming and J lost 2 bases, with 11 bases between them. Germline CDR1 reads MNHEY; CDR2 reads SVGAGI. The CDR3 protein is CASSRGPPYEQYF. In DNA, the CDR3 is TGTGCCAGCAGCAGGGGACCTCCCTACGAGCAGTACTTC.

This clone was observed once. The chain couples TRBV5-1 to TRBJ2-1; TRBD2 matches 10 bases. V gave up 2 bases and J gave up 7 bases; unmatched junction bases: 9. The CDR3 sequence is 16 residues long. Looked up from germline, CDR1 is SGHRS and CDR2 is YFSETQ. The CDR3 DNA reads TGCGCCAGCAGCTTACTAGCGGGAAGTTTGGGGAATGAGCAGTTCTTC. It encodes CASSLLAGSLGNEQFF. Drawing the rest from reference TRBV5-1 and TRBJ2-1, the complete variable domain is KAGVTQTPRYLIKTRGQQVTLSCSPISGHRSVSWYQQTPGQGLQFLFEYFSETQRNKGNFPGRFSGRQFSNSRSEMNVSTLELGDSALYLCASSLLAGSLGNEQFFGPGTRLTVL.

The CDR3 DNA sequence: TGTGCCAGCAGTTATACAGGGGAGAGAGCTTTCTTT. This translates into CASSYTGERAFF. The rearrangement uses TRBV7-9 and TRBJ1-1, with TRBD1 matching 7 bases. CDR1 SEHNR and CDR2 FQNEAQ come from the germline V gene (reference sequence). V was pared by 6 bases and J by 10 bases, with 8 bases of the junction left unmatched. The CDR3 is made up of 12 amino acids.

This clone was recorded only once. The CDR3 DNA is TGTGCCGGGTCGAGGCCCCCAAGCTCCTACGAGCAGTACTTC. It translates to CAGSRPPSSYEQYF. The chain is built from TRBV5-3 and TRBJ2-7; D not certain. TRBV5-3 is marked as an open reading frame, function uncertain. V lost 10 bases to trimming and J lost 0 bases, with 17 bases between them. The CDR3 is 14 amino acids.

V is TRBV19 and J is TRBJ2-3; D gene ambiguous. This CDR3 has 17 residues. Germline assignment: CDR1 LNHDA and CDR2 SQIVND (reference sequence). V lost 5 bases and J 0 bases, leaving 18 bases between the germline ends. The CDR3 region has the DNA TGTGCCAGTAGTCTGAGCCCTAGTCTCCCCAGCACAGATACGCAGTATTTT. This gives the protein CASSLSPSLPSTDTQYF.

This chain uses TRBV5-1 with TRBJ2-3; TRBD2 matches at 8 bases. V lost 2 bases and J lost 2; bases outside the gene matches: 7. The CDR3 covers 16 residues. From germline, CDR1 is SGHRS and CDR2 YFSETQ. The CDR3 nucleotides are TGCGCCAGCAGCTTAAGGACTAGCTTATCCACAGATACGCAGTATTTT. Translating it yields CASSLRTSLSTDTQYF.

The V and J genes are TRBV10-1 and TRBJ1-2; 10 bases align to TRBD1. Germline lookup yields CDR1 WNHNN and CDR2 SYGVQD (reference sequence). With 5 bases clipped from V and 4 bases from J, the junction kept 7 bases outside the gene matches. The CDR3 contains 15 residues. Here the CDR3 reads CASSTADRGPYGYTF. In nucleotides, the CDR3 is TGCGCCAGCAGTACAGCAGACAGGGGGCCCTATGGCTACACCTTC.

The J gene is TRBJ1-2, the V gene TRBV19; D gene ambiguous. V lost 3 bases to trimming and J lost 7 bases, with 12 bases between them. CDR3 length: 13 residues. Germline V gene data show CDR1 as LNHDA and CDR2 as SQIVND (reference sequence). The CDR3 loop reads CASSIRVGFGYTF. The DNA for the CDR3 is TGTGCCAGTAGTATTCGGGTTGGGTTTGGCTACACCTTC.

The chain couples TRBV7-9 to TRBJ2-7; no reliable D call. CDR1 is SEHNR, CDR2 FQNEAQ, per germline (reference sequence). The CDR3 runs 12 residues. V lost 1 base and J 4 bases, leaving 5 bases between the germline ends. This CDR3 is CASSLGAYEQYF. The CDR3 DNA sequence: TGTGCCAGCAGCTTAGGGGCATACGAGCAGTACTTC.

In this sample, this clone turned up once. This chain links TRBV28 with TRBJ2-2, with TRBD2 identical over 8 bases. Germline CDR1 reads MDHEN; CDR2 reads SYDVKM. This CDR3 is built from 15 residues. V was clipped by 5 bases and J by 8 bases; unmatched bases: 10. For the CDR3, the DNA is TGTGCCAGCAGTCTGGGGGCCGGACTAGCAGGGGAGCTGTTTTTT. This codes for CASSLGAGLAGELFF.

The chain couples TRBV19 to TRBJ1-4, with 8 bases that match TRBD1. Germline V gene data show CDR1 as LNHDA and CDR2 as SQIVND (reference sequence). Trimming at V came to 6 bases and at J to 6 bases, leaving 0 bases not matched to a gene. This CDR3 region has 12 residues. This CDR3 reads CASRTGDEKLFF. For the CDR3, the DNA is TGTGCCAGTAGGACAGGGGATGAAAAACTGTTTTTT.

This chain links TRBV5-1 with TRBJ2-7; TRBD1 agrees at 11 bases. Germline loops: CDR1 SGHRS, CDR2 YFSETQ. Trimming took 4 bases from V and 6 from J; bases not matched to a gene: 6. The length of the CDR3 is 14 residues. The CDR3, as DNA: TGCGCCAGCAGCCTGGGACAGGGGGTAACCGAGCAGTACTTC. It translates to CASSLGQGVTEQYF.

The J gene is TRBJ2-7, the V gene TRBV9; possible D gene TRBD2, 6 bases. The germline gives CDR1 SGDLS, CDR2 YYNGEE. Trimming cost V 0 bases and J 5 bases, with 12 bases left between them. The CDR3 is 14 amino acids. For the CDR3, the DNA is TGTGCCAGCAGCGTAGCGGAGGGCCACGACGAGCAGTACTTC. It is translated as CASSVAEGHDEQYF. The full variable domain, in which reference TRBV9 and TRBJ2-7 provide the parts outside the CDR3, is DSGVTQTPKHLITATGQRVTLRCSPRSGDLSVYWYQQSLDQGLQFLIQYYNGEERAKGNILERFSAQQFPDLHSELNLSSLELGDSALYFCASSVAEGHDEQYFGPGTRLTVT.

In nucleotides, the CDR3 is TGTGCCTGGAGTGTATGGGGACAGGGGGACTACTACGAGCAGTACTTC. Amino acid sequence: CAWSVWGQGDYYEQYF. The chain carries TRBV30 and TRBJ2-7; 11 bases fit TRBD1. This CDR3 has 16 amino acids. V lost 0 bases to trimming and J lost 3 bases; unmatched junction nucleotides: 7. CDR1 and CDR2 (germline): GTSNPN, SVGIG (reference sequence).

The rearrangement joins TRBV7-9 to TRBJ2-1, with a possible D match to TRBD2 (5 bases). This CDR3 comprises 15 residues. V lost 1 base, J lost 4 bases, and 11 bases lay in between. The germline CDR1 and CDR2 sequences are SEHNR and FQNEAQ (reference sequence). CDR3 protein: CASSLGLPGYNEQFF. The CDR3, as DNA: TGTGCCAGCAGCTTAGGACTACCCGGATACAATGAGCAGTTCTTC.